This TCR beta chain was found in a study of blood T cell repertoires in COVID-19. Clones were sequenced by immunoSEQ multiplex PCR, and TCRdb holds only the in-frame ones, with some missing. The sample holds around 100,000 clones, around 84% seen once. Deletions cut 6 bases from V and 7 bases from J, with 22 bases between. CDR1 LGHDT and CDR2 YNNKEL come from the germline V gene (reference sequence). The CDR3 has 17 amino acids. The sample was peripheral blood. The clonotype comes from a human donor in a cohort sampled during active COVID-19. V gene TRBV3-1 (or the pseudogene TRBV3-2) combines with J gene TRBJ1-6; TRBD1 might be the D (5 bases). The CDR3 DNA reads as TGTGCCAGCAGGCTCCAACACCCCAGGGTGGGGAATTCACCCCTCCACTTT. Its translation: CASRLQHPRVGNSPLHF.